This T cell receptor (beta chain) is from a study of cytomegalovirus exposure and HLA in healthy donors. Findings and limits, study-wide: The classifier reportedly diagnosed cytomegalovirus status with high specificity and sensitivity. The investigators catalogued 164 TCR beta chains as cytomegalovirus-associated.

For this clone: Its target is not known.

PCR involved 60 Vbeta and 13 Jbeta primers. The assay was immunoSEQ multiplex PCR, and TCRdb's table has in-frame clones only and misses some. Here the sample spans hundreds of thousands of clones, approximately 82% being singletons. The CDR3 length is 18 residues. This rearrangement joins TRBV21-1 to TRBJ2-3; no DNA check was done on the table's D call, TRBD2. TRBV21-1 is an annotated pseudogene. The sequenced sample was PBMCs. The origin of this receptor is a man between 18 and 35 years old in good health and CMV-seronegative. CDR3 amino acids: CASSKGTSGFYSTDTQYF. For the CDR3, the DNA is TGTGCCAGCAGCAAGGGGACTAGCGGGTTTTATAGCACAGATACGCAGTATTTT.